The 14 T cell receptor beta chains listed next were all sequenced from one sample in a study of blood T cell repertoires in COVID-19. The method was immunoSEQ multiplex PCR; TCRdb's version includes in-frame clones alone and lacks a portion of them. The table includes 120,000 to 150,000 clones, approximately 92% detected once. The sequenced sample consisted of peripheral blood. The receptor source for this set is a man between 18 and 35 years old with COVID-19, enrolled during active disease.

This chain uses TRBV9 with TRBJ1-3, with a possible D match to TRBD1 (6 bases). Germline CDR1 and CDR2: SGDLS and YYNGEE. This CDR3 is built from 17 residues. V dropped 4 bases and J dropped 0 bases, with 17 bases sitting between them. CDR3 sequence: CASSFNREKGSGNTIYF. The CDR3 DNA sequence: TGTGCCAGCAGCTTTAACAGGGAAAAAGGCTCTGGAAACACCATATATTTT.

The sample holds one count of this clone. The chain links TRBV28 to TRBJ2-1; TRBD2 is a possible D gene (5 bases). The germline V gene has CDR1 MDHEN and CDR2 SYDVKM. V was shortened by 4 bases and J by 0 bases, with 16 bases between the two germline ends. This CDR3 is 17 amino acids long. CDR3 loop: CASSSSRLGSSYNEQFF. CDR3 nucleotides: TGTGCCAGCAGTTCCTCCCGACTGGGGAGCTCCTACAATGAGCAGTTCTTC. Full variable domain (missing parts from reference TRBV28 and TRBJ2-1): DVKVTQSSRYLVKRTGEKVFLECVQDMDHENMFWYRQDPGLGLRLIYFSYDVKMKEKGDIPEGYSVSREKKERFSLILESASTNQTSMYLCASSSSRLGSSYNEQFFGPGTRLTVL.

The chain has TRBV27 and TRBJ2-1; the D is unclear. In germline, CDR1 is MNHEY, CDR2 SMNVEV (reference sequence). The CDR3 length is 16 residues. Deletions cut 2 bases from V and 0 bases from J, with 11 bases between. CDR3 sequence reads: CASSLSLSSSYNEQFF. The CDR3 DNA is TGTGCCAGCAGTTTAAGCCTGTCGAGCTCCTACAATGAGCAGTTCTTC.

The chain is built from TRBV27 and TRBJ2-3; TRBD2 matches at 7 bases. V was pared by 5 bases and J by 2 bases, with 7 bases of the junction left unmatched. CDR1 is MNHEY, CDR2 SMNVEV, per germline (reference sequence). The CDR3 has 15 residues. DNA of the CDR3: TGTGCCAGCAGTCAAGTAGGGACTACCACAGATACGCAGTATTTT. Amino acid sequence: CASSQVGTTTDTQYF.

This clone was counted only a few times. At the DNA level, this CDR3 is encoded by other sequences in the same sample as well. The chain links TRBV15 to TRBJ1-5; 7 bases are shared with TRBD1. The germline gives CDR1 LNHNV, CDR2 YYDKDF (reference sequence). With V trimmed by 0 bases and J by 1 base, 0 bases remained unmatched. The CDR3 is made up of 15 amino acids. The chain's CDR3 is CATSRDRGSNQPQHF. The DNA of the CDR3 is TGTGCCACCAGCAGAGACAGGGGGAGCAATCAGCCCCAGCATTTT. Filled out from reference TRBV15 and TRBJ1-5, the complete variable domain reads DAMVIQNPRYQVTQFGKPVTLSCSQTLNHNVMYWYQQKSSQAPKLLFHYYDKDFNNEADTPDNFQSRRPNTSFCFLDIRSPGLGDTAMYLCATSRDRGSNQPQHFGDGTRLSIL.

The CDR3 is CASSDIAGEITDTQYF. The DNA of the CDR3 is TGTGCCAGCAGTGACATAGCGGGAGAGATCACAGATACGCAGTATTTT. This chain uses TRBV2 with TRBJ2-3; TRBD2 matches at 9 bases. Germline lookup yields CDR1 SNHLY and CDR2 FYNNEI. The CDR3 runs 16 residues. V gave up 3 bases and J gave up 2 bases; unmatched junction bases: 6. The full variable domain, its missing parts supplied by reference TRBV2 and TRBJ2-3, is EPEVTQTPSHQVTQMGQEVILRCVPISNHLYFYWYRQILGQKVEFLVSFYNNEISEKSEIFDDQFSVERPDGSNFTLKIRSTKLEDSAMYFCASSDIAGEITDTQYFGPGTRLTVL.

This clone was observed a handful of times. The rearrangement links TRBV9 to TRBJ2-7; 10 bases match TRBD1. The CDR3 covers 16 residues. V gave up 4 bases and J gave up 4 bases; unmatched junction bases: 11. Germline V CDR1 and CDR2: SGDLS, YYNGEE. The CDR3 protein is CASSRTGQGTHYEQYF. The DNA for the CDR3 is TGTGCCAGCAGCCGAACGGGACAGGGGACTCATTACGAGCAGTACTTC.

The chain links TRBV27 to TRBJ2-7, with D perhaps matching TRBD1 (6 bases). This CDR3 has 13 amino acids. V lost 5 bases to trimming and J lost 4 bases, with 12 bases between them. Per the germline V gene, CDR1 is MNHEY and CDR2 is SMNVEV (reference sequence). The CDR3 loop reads CASSPPGQYEQYF. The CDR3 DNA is TGTGCCAGCAGTCCCCCCGGACAGTACGAGCAGTACTTC.

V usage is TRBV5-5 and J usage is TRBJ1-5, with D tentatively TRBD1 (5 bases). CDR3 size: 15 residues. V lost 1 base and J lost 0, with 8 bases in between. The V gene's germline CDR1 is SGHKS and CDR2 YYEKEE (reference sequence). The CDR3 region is CASSLLGDSNQPQHF. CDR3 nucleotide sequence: TGTGCCAGCAGCTTGCTAGGGGATAGCAATCAGCCCCAGCATTTT. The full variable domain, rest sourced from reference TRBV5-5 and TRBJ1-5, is DAGVTQSPTHLIKTRGQQVTLRCSPISGHKSVSWYQQVLGQGPQFIFQYYEKEERGRGNFPDRFSARQFPNYSSELNVNALLLGDSALYLCASSLLGDSNQPQHFGDGTRLSIL.

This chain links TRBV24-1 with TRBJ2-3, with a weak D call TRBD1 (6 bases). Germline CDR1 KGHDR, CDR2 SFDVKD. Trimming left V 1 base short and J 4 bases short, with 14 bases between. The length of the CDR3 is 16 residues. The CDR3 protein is CATSDFRDTTADTQYF. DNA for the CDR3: TGTGCCACCAGTGATTTTCGGGACACCACCGCAGATACGCAGTATTTT.

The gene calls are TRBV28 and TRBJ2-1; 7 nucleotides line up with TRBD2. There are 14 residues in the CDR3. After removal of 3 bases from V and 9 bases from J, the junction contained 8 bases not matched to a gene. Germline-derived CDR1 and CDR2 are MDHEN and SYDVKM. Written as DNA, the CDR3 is TGTGCCAGCAGTTTCGGGGGGTCCCACAGTGAGCAGTTCTTC. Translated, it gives CASSFGGSHSEQFF.

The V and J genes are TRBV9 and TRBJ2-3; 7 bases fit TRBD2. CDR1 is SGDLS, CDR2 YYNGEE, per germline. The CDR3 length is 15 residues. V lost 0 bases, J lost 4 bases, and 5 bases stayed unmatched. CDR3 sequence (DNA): TGTGCCAGCAGCGTAGCGGGGGGAGAGGCAGATACGCAGTATTTT. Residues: CASSVAGGEADTQYF.

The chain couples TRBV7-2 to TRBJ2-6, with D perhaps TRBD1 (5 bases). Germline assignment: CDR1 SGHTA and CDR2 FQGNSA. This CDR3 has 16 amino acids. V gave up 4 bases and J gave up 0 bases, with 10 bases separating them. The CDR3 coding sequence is TGTGCCAGCAGCTACACAGGAAGCTCTGGGGCCAACGTCCTGACTTTC. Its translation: CASSYTGSSGANVLTF.

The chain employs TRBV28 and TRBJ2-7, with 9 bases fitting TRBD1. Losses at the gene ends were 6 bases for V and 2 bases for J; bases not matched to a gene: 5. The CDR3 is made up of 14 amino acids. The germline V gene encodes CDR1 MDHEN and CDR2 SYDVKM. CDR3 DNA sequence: TGTGCCAGCAGCCGTACAGGGGGCCCCTACGAGCAGTACTTC. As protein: CASSRTGGPYEQYF.